This T cell receptor (beta chain) comes out of a study of T cells expressing NK-cell markers. Study-wide background: It was sorted CD3+CD56+NKG2C+, CD3+CD56+NKG2C- and CD3+CD56-NKG2C+ T cells that supplied the TCR beta repertoires. Sequencing covered eight donors, seven HCMV-seropositive and one seronegative.

The CDR3 runs to 16 residues. Germline V gene sequence: CDR1 SGHRS, CDR2 YFSETQ. TCR beta cDNA was generated via 5'RACE template switching incorporating UMIs. Reanalyzing the 5' RACE reads, TCRdb keeps one entry per CDR3 protein, without DNA. Reported are 350,000 to 400,000 distinct CDR3 sequences; the ten largest clones contain roughly 10%. The chain is built from TRBV5-1 and TRBJ2-5; no DNA is available, so the TRBD2 call from TCRdb remains unchecked. Sequencing was done on a sample of blood T cells: a sorted CD56 or NKG2C T cell subset, CD4+ or CD8+ T cells, or bulk PBMC T cells (not recorded which). This TCR was recovered from a woman aged 50 to 65 in good health. CDR3 residues: CASSLRGAPLGETQYF.